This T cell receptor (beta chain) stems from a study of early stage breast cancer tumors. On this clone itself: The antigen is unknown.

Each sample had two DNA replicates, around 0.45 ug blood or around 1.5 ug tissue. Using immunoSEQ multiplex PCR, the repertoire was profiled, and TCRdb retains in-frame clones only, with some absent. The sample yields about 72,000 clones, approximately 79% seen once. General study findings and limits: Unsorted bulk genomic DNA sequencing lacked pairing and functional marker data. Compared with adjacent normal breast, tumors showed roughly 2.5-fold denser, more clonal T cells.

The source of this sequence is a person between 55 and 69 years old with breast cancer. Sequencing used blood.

In DNA, the CDR3 is TGTGCCAGCAGCCCGTGGGGACCGGGACAGCAAAGTTTAAAGGAACTGTTTTTT. Encoded protein: CASSPWGPGQQSLKELFF. V gene TRBV4-2 combines with J gene TRBJ1-4; 7 nucleotides align to TRBD1. Looked up from germline, CDR1 is LGHNA and CDR2 is YNFKEQ. CDR3 length: 18 residues. V lost 4 bases, J lost 12 bases, and 23 bases stayed unmatched.